This TCR beta chain was sequenced in a study of T cell responses to AZD1222 COVID-19 vaccine. Broader study findings: Donors skewed white British and female; clonal diversity was possibly underestimated. Vaccination with two AZD1222 doses was followed by a rise in Spike-specific TCR breadth and depth.

As regards this clone: Its cognate antigen is unknown.

Sequenced by immunoSEQ multiplex PCR; TCRdb stores in-frame clones only, minus some. The table records around 210,000 clones, approximately 94% of them present only once. The V and J ends lost 4 bases and 1 base respectively, with 8 bases between them. The CDR3 runs to 13 residues. The germline V gene encodes CDR1 SQVTM and CDR2 ANQGSEA. The sequencing used peripheral blood, collected 28 days after the second dose of the MenACWY control vaccine. The rearrangement links TRBV29-1 to TRBJ1-5; D uncertain. This clonotype was obtained from an adult who received the MenACWY meningococcal vaccine as a control. CDR3 coding DNA: TGCAGCGTTGGGGGATCGAGCAATCAGCCCCAGCATTTT. Protein sequence: CSVGGSSNQPQHF.